These T cell receptor beta chains were read from a single sample in a study of neurological immune-mediated disorders. TCRdb processed the 5' RACE reads anew with MiXCR; each CDR3 protein has one entry. The sample has about 70,000 distinct CDR3 sequences, about 5% seen once; the top ten hold approximately 5.1%. Sample: PBMCs. The receptors shown here come from a human donor with multiple sclerosis. The donor label of this sample is uncertain. Each CDR3 is given with its conserved first and last residue. The D gene is left open where the match is weak. Size is omitted from some rows. Given values are once, few, many or a class for expanded clones.

many,TRBV10-2,TRBJ1-1,.,TGCGCCAGCAGTGAGGTGCCGTCGACTGAAGCTTTCTTT,CASSEVPSTEAFF
many,TRBV12-3/TRBV12-4,TRBJ1-5,.,TGTGCCAGCAGTTTGGAGGCAGGGCCAAATCAGCCCCAGCATTTT,CASSLEAGPNQPQHF
many,TRBV20-1,TRBJ1-2,.,TGCAGTGCTAGAGATCTCGGAGTCGGCTACACCTTC,CSARDLGVGYTF
many,TRBV3-1,TRBJ2-7,.,TGTGCCAGCAGCCAAGGGTGGAGAACCGAGCAGTACTTC,CASSQGWRTEQYF
few,TRBV19,TRBJ1-2,.,TGTGCCAGTAGTGACAGGAAAGGGGATGGCTACACCTTC,CASSDRKGDGYTF
many,TRBV7-8,TRBJ2-1,.,TGTGCCAGCAGCTTATGGGCAGCCCCCAACAATGAGCAGTTCTTC,CASSLWAAPNNEQFF
many,TRBV20-1,TRBJ1-4,.,TGCAGTGCTAGTAGGCCGTTAGAAAAACTGTTTTTT,CSASRPLEKLFF
many,TRBV24-1,TRBJ2-3,.,TGTGCCACCAGTGAGGTCACAGATACGCAGTATTTT,CATSEVTDTQYF
many,TRBV20-1,TRBJ1-2,.,TGCAGTGCCAGATCTGGGGAGGACTATGGCTACACCTTC,CSARSGEDYGYTF
many,TRBV5-1,TRBJ2-1,.,TGCGCCAGCAGCTTGGAAGGTCCGGGGTCCTACAATGAGCAGTTCTTC,CASSLEGPGSYNEQFF
many,TRBV10-3,TRBJ2-5,TRBD2,TGTGCCATCAGCTTCACCGGGACTAGCGGGGGGAAGACCCAGTACTTC,CAISFTGTSGGKTQYF
many,TRBV12-3/TRBV12-4,TRBJ1-1,TRBD1,TGTGCCAGCCAGGGACAGCCGCCAATGAACACTGAAGCTTTCTTT,CASQGQPPMNTEAFF
.,TRBV6-6,TRBJ2-4,TRBD2,TGTGCCAGCAGAGGGGAGGGGCGGGGGGGAATAGCCAAAAACATTCAGTACTTC,CASRGEGRGGIAKNIQYF
many,TRBV21-1,TRBJ1-5,.,TGTGCCAGCATCGTCGGGGGGGATCAGCCCCAGCATTTT,CASIVGGDQPQHF
many,TRBV5-1,TRBJ2-5,.,TGCGCCAGCAGCTCACTAGGGGTCTATGAGACCCAGTACTTC,CASSSLGVYETQYF
many,TRBV20-1,TRBJ1-5,TRBD1,TGCAGTGCTAGAGATTTCGACAGGGGCAATCAGCCCCAGCATTTT,CSARDFDRGNQPQHF
many,TRBV2,TRBJ1-2,.,TGTGCCAGCAGTGAAGCCTGGGGGGGTTGGTATGGCTACACCTTC,CASSEAWGGWYGYTF
many,TRBV5-1,TRBJ1-2,.,TGCGCCAGCAGCTTGGATGATGGAGCCAACTATGGCTACACCTTC,CASSLDDGANYGYTF
many,TRBV20-1,TRBJ2-1,TRBD1,TGCAGTGCTATCGACCGACAGGGAAGGGTCTCCTACAATGAGCAGTTCTTC,CSAIDRQGRVSYNEQFF
many,TRBV6-5,TRBJ1-1,.,TGTGCCAGCAGCTCACAGATGAACACTGAAGCTTTCTTT,CASSSQMNTEAFF
many,TRBV5-1,TRBJ1-1,TRBD1,TGCGCCAGCAGCCAGGGGGGCAGGGGCACTGAAGCTTTCTTT,CASSQGGRGTEAFF
many,TRBV3-1,TRBJ1-1,.,TGTGCCAGCAGCCCCCCGACAGGACAAAGAGGGAAGACTGAAGCTTTCTTT,CASSPPTGQRGKTEAFF
many,TRBV5-1,TRBJ1-2,.,TGCGCCAGCAGCTTGGTCAGGACAGTCGGATATGCCCACTATGGCTACACCTTC,CASSLVRTVGYAHYGYTF
many,TRBV20-1,TRBJ1-1,TRBD1,TGCAGTGCTAGCAGGGGGCCCGCGAACACTGAAGCTTTCTTT,CSASRGPANTEAFF
many,TRBV5-1,TRBJ2-7,.,TGCGCCACCTCGACAGCGAACTCCTACGAGCAGTACTTC,CATSTANSYEQYF
many,TRBV20-1,TRBJ2-1,.,TGCAGTGCTCCAGGGGAGGTTGCCTACAATGAGCAGTTCTTC,CSAPGEVAYNEQFF
.,TRBV10-2,TRBJ2-5,.,TGCGCCAGCAGTGAGTCGGCTAGCCCCGGGGAGACCCAGTACTTC,CASSESASPGETQYF
many,TRBV20-1,TRBJ2-5,.,TGCAGTGCTAGAGATGTGCAGGGTCCAGAGACCCAGTACTTC,CSARDVQGPETQYF
many,TRBV5-1,TRBJ2-7,.,TGCGCCAGCAGCTCCTTTACAGACGGGACTCCACCGATTTACGAGCAGTACTTC,CASSSFTDGTPPIYEQYF
many,TRBV20-1,TRBJ2-7,TRBD1,TGCAGTGCTAGAGGCGGACCCCGGACAGGGGTCGACGAGCAGTACTTC,CSARGGPRTGVDEQYF
many,TRBV9,TRBJ2-3,TRBD2,TGTGCCAGCAGCGATAGCGGGGGTAGGACAGATACGCAGTATTTT,CASSDSGGRTDTQYF
many,TRBV3-1,TRBJ2-5,.,TGTGCCAGCAGCCAAGATCCCCTCAGGGTAGGGACCCAGTACTTC,CASSQDPLRVGTQYF
many,TRBV20-1,TRBJ2-1,TRBD2,TGCAGTGCCCCAAGGGGGCTAGCGGGGGGGCCTAAGCAGTTCTTC,CSAPRGLAGGPKQFF
medium-sized,TRBV5-1,TRBJ2-1,.,TGCGCCAGCAGTCCCCAGGCCTCCTACAATGAGCAGTTCTTC,CASSPQASYNEQFF
many,TRBV5-1,TRBJ2-3,.,TGCGCCAGCAGCTTGGGCTCAACGGATACGCAGTATTTT,CASSLGSTDTQYF
.,TRBV7-3,TRBJ2-1,TRBD1,TGTGCCAGCAGCCAGGGGGCAGGGGCCTACAATGAGCAGTTCTTC,CASSQGAGAYNEQFF
many,TRBV10-3,TRBJ1-1,TRBD1,TGTGCCATCAGTGGGACAGGGATGAACACTGAAGCTTTCTTT,CAISGTGMNTEAFF
many,TRBV3-1,TRBJ2-2,TRBD2,TGTGCCAGCAGCCCCGCTGCGATAGCGGGGGTCGGGGAGCTGTTTTTT,CASSPAAIAGVGELFF
many,TRBV9,TRBJ2-1,TRBD2,TGTGCCAGCAGCTCTTTAGCGGGGGGGCCAGGTGAGCAGTTCTTC,CASSSLAGGPGEQFF
many,TRBV5-1,TRBJ2-2,TRBD1,TGCGCCAGCCGACGACCGGGACAGGGGGCCGGGGAGCTGTTTTTT,CASRRPGQGAGELFF
many,TRBV6-6,TRBJ2-7,TRBD2,TGTGCCAGCAGTGAAGGACTAGCTCGCGAGCAGTACTTC,CASSEGLAREQYF
many,TRBV10-3,TRBJ2-2,TRBD2,TGTGCCATCAGCTTCCAAGCGGGGCTACGGGGCGGGGAGCTGTTTTTT,CAISFQAGLRGGELFF
many,TRBV5-1,TRBJ2-6,.,TGCGCCAGCATGGGGGGTGCAGCCTTCTCTGGGGCCAACGTCCTGACTTTC,CASMGGAAFSGANVLTF
many,TRBV5-1,TRBJ2-1,TRBD2,TGCGCCAGCAGCTTGGCCGTGGGGGGGTCCTACAATGAGCAGTTCTTC,CASSLAVGGSYNEQFF
many,TRBV20-1,TRBJ2-5,TRBD1,TGCAGTGCATCCAACAGGGGATGGTGGACCCAGTACTTC,CSASNRGWWTQYF
many,TRBV5-1,TRBJ2-3,.,TGCGCCAGCAGTCTCTGGGGCCCCGTATCCACAGATACGCAGTATTTT,CASSLWGPVSTDTQYF
many,TRBV5-1,TRBJ1-1,.,TGTGCCAGCAGCCGCGACAGGAACACTGAAGCTTTCTTT,CASSRDRNTEAFF
many,TRBV5-1,TRBJ2-7,TRBD2,TGCGCCAGCAGCCCGGGACTAGCGGGCTACGAGCAGTACTTC,CASSPGLAGYEQYF
many,TRBV3-1,TRBJ2-3,TRBD2,TGTGCCAGCAGCCGTCCCGGGACTAGCGGGGGTAGCACAGATACGCAGTATTTT,CASSRPGTSGGSTDTQYF
many,TRBV5-1,TRBJ2-5,.,TGCGCCAGCAAGCCCAGCGGCCAAGAGACCCAGTACTTC,CASKPSGQETQYF